This TCR beta chain was captured in a study of blood T cell repertoires in COVID-19. In the authors' methods: Quantification of nucleated cells was approximated via reference gene primer amplification. Method: immunoSEQ multiplex PCR; TCRdb's copy keeps in-frame clones and lacks some. V, J and clone size are taken as reported in that table, and D and trimming were inferred from the DNA itself. This sample has about 280,000 clones, with approximately 85% found just once. The sequenced sample consisted of peripheral blood. This receptor was taken from a young man with active or convalescent COVID-19.

CDR3 in DNA: TGTGCCAGCAGCTCTCTTATTACGCAGTATTTT. Its protein product is CASSSLITQYF. J is TRBJ2-3 and V is TRBV5-6; unclear D gene. V was cut by 3 bases and J by 8 bases, with 7 bases left in between. This CDR3 has 11 amino acids. The germline V gene encodes CDR1 SGHDT and CDR2 YYEEEE. Full variable domain (remainder filled in from reference TRBV5-6 and TRBJ2-3): DAGVTQSPTHLIKTRGQQVTLRCSPKSGHDTVSWYQQALGQGPQFIFQYYEEEERQRGNFPDRFSGHQFPNYSSELNVNALLLGDSALYLCASSSLITQYFGPGTRLTVL.